What follows is one T cell receptor beta chain and its context. Its antigen is not known. Germline loops: CDR1 SGHNT, CDR2 YYREEE (reference sequence). This CDR3 contains 16 residues. V was pared by 4 bases and J by 0 bases, with 16 bases between. This sample is part of a study of graft-versus-host responses after intestinal transplantation. For the study at large: Induction using anti-thymocyte globulin, followed by tacrolimus and steroids for 3 to 4 years, was given to all recipients.

Using immunoSEQ multiplex PCR, the repertoire was profiled, and TCRdb retains in-frame clones only, with some absent. The table includes more than 50,000 clones, around 90% detected once. Lamina propria and intraepithelial lymphocytes were released by processing graft tissue. Study-level results: Across patients carrying graft-donor T cell macrochimerism, allografts held high graft-versus-host to host-versus-graft clonal ratios.

The clonotype comes from a human patient who received an intestinal transplant, so some T cells may come from the graft donor. Here the sequenced sample was ileum tissue, taken roughly 54 weeks after transplant. The V call is TRBV5-4, the J call TRBJ1-1; D gene ambiguous. This CDR3 reads CASSPEGRLMNTEAFF. The CDR3 nucleotides read TGTGCCAGCAGCCCCGAAGGGAGACTCATGAACACTGAAGCTTTCTTT.